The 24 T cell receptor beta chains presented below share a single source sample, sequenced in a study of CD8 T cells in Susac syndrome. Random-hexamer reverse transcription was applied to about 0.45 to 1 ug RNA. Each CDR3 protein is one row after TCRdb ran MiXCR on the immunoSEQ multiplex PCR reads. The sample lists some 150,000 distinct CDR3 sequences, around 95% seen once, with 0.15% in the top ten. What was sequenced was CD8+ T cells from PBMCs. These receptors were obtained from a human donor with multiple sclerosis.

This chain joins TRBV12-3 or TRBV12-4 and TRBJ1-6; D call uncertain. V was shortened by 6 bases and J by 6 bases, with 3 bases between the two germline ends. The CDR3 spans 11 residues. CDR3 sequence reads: CASRGNSPLHF. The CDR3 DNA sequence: TGTGCCAGCAGGGGTAATTCACCCCTCCACTTT.

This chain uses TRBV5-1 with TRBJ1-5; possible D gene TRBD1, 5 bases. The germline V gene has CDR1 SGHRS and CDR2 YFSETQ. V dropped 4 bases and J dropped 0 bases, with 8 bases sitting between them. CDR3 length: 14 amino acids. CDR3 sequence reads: CASSEGYSNQPQHF. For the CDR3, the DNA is TGCGCCAGCAGCGAGGGGTATAGCAATCAGCCCCAGCATTTT.

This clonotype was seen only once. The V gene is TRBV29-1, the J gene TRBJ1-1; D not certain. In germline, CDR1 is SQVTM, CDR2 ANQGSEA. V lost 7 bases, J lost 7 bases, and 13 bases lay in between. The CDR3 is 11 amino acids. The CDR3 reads CSAVRTLEAFF. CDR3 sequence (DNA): TGCAGCGCCGTCAGGACCCTTGAAGCTTTCTTT.

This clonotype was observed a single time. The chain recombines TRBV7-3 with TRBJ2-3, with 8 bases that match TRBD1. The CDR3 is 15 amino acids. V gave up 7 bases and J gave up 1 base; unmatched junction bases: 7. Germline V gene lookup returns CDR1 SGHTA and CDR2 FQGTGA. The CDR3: CASTQTGAGTDTQYF. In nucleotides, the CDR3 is TGTGCCAGCACCCAGACAGGGGCGGGCACAGATACGCAGTATTTT.

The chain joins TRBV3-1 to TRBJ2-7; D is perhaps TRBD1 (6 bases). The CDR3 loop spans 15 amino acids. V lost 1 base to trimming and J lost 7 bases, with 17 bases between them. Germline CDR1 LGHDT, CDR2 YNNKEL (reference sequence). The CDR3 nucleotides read TGTGCCAGCAGCCAAGGCGGCAGGGGCCCACCGGAGCAGTACGTC. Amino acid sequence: CASSQGGRGPPEQYV.

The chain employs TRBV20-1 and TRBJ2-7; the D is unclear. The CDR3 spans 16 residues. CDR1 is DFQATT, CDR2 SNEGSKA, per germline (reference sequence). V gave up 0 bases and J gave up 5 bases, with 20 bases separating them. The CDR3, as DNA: TGCAGTGCTAGAGAACAGTGGGCTGGTGTCGGCGACGAGCAGTACGTC. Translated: CSAREQWAGVGDEQYV.

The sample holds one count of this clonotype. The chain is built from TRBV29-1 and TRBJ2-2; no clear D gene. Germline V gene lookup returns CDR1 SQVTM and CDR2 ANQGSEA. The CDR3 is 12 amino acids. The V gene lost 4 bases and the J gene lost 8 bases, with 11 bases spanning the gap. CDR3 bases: TGCAGCGTTGCCCCCCGATTTGGGGAGCTGTTTTTT. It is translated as CSVAPRFGELFF.

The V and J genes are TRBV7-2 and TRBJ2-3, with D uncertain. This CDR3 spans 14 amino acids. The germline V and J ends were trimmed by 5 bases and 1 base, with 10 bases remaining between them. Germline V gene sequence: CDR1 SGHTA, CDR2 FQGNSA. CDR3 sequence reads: CASSKVGGTDTQYF. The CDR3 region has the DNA TGTGCCAGCAGCAAAGTAGGCGGCACAGATACGCAGTATTTT.

This CDR3 reads CASSSGQGIYGYTF. CDR3 nucleotide sequence: TGTGCCAGCAGCTCGGGGCAGGGGATCTATGGCTACACCTTC. This chain links TRBV13 with TRBJ1-2; possibly TRBD1 for D (6 bases). V lost 4 bases and J lost 4, with 13 bases in between. The CDR3 sequence is 14 residues long. CDR1 and CDR2 (germline): PRHDT, FYEKMQ (reference sequence).

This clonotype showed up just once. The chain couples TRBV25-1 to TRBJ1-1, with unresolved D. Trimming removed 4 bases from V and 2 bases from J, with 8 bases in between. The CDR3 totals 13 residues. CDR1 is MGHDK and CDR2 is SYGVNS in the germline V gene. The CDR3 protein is CASSAGTNTEAFF. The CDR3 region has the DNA TGTGCCAGCAGTGCGGGCACCAACACTGAAGCTTTCTTT.

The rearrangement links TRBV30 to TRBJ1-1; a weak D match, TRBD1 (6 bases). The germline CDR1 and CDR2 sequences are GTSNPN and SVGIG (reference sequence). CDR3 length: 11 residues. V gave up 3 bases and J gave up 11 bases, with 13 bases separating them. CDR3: CAWSEGVGAFF. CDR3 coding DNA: TGTGCCTGGAGCGAGGGGGTGGGCGCTTTCTTT.

The CDR3 coding sequence is TGCAGCGGAAGATTGACAGGGGGCACTGAAGCTTTCTTT. Translating gives CSGRLTGGTEAFF. The chain combines TRBV29-1 with TRBJ1-1, with TRBD1 matching 9 bases. The CDR3 consists of 13 residues. CDR1 SQVTM and CDR2 ANQGSEA come from the germline V gene. V lost 7 bases to trimming and J lost 4 bases; unmatched junction nucleotides: 7.

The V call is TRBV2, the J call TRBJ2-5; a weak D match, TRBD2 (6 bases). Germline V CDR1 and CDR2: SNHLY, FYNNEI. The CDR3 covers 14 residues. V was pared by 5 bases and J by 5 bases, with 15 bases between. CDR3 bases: TGTGCCAGCAGTCCGCAGGGAGGTTGGGAGACCCAGTACTTC. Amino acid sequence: CASSPQGGWETQYF.

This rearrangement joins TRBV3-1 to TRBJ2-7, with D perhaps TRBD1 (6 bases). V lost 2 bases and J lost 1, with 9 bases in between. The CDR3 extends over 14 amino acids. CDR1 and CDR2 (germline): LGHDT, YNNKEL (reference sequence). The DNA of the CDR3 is TGTGCCAGCAGCCAAAAGGACAGTTCCTACGAGCAGTACTTC. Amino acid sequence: CASSQKDSSYEQYF.

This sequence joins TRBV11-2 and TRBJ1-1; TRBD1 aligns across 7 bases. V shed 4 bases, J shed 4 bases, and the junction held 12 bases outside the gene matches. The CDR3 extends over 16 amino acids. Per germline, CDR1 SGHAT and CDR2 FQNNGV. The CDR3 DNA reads TGTGCCAGCAGCTCCCGCACGAGGACAGGTGCCACTGAAGCTTTCTTT. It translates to CASSSRTRTGATEAFF.

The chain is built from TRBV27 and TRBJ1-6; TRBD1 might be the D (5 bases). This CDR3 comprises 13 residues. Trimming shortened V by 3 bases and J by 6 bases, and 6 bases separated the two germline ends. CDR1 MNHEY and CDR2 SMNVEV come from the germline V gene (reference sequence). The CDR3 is CASSLTVNSPLHF. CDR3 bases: TGTGCCAGCAGTTTGACAGTTAATTCACCCCTCCACTTT.

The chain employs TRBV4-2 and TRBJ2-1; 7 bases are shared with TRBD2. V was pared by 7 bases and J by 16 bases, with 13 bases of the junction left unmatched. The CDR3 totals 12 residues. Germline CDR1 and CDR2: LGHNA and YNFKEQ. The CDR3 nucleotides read TGTGCCAGCAAGAACCTAGGGGAGGGCATATTCTTC. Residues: CASKNLGEGIFF.

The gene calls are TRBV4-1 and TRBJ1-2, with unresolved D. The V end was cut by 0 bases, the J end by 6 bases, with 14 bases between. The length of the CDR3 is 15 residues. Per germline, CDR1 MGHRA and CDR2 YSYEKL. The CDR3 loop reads CASSQDDGDIDGYTF. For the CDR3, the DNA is TGCGCCAGCAGCCAAGATGATGGCGACATTGATGGCTACACCTTC.

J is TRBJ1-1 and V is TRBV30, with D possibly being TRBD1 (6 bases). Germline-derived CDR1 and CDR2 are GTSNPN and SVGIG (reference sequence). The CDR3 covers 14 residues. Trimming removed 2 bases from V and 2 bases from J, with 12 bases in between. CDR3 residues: CAWSIGQINTEAFF. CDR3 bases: TGTGCCTGGAGTATCGGACAGATAAACACTGAAGCTTTCTTT.

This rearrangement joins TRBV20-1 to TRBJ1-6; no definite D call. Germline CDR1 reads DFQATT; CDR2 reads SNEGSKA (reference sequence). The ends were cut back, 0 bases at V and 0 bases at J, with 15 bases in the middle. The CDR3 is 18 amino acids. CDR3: CSARDFEGGSSYNSPLHF. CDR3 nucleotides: TGCAGTGCTAGAGATTTCGAGGGTGGGAGCTCCTATAATTCACCCCTCCACTTT.

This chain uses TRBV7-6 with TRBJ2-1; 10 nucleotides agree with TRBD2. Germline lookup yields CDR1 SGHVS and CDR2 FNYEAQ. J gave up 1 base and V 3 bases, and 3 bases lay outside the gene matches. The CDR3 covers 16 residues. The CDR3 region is CASSFGLAESYNEQFF. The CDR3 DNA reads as TGTGCCAGCAGCTTTGGACTAGCGGAGTCCTACAATGAGCAGTTCTTC.

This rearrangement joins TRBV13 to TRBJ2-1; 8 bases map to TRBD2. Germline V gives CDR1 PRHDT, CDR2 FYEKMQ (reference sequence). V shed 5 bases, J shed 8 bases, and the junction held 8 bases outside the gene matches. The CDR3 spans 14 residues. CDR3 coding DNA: TGTGCCAGCAGCCTCCAGCTGCGGGGGGATGAGCAGTTCTTC. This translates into CASSLQLRGDEQFF.

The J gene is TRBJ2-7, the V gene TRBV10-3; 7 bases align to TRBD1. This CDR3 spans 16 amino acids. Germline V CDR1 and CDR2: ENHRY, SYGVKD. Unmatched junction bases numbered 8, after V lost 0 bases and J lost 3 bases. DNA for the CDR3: TGTGCCATCAGTGAGTCCCTGGGACAGCGCTACTACGAGCAGTACTTC. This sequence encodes CAISESLGQRYYEQYF.

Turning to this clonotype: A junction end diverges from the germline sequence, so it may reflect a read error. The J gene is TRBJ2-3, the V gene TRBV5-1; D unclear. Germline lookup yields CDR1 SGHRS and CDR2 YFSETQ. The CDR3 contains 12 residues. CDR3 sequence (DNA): TGCGCCAGCTGCTTTAACACAGATACGCAGTATTTT. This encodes CASCFNTDTQYF.